This paragraph reports one T cell receptor beta chain. The data were obtained in a study of cytomegalovirus exposure and HLA in healthy donors. Study context: As released early, the data held 65 million to 90 million unique TCRs from HLA-typed donors.

Amplification used 60 Vbeta primers and 13 Jbeta primers. Some clones are missing from TCRdb's copy, which holds only in-frame ones; the method was immunoSEQ multiplex PCR. The sample lists roughly 89,000 clones; 75% to 85% were seen once. Germline V gene lookup returns CDR1 SEHNR and CDR2 FQNEAQ (reference sequence). Trimming removed 0 bases at V and 5 bases at J, with 13 bases between. CDR3 length: 15 amino acids. The origin of this receptor is a woman between 25 and 40 years old in good health and CMV-seronegative. The specimen was PBMCs. The chain employs TRBV7-9 and TRBJ2-5, with a tentative D call TRBD1 (5 bases). CDR3 sequence reads: CASSLALGEGETQYF. DNA for the CDR3: TGTGCCAGCAGCTTAGCGCTAGGGGAAGGGGAGACCCAGTACTTC.